What follows are 5 T cell receptor beta chains derived from one specimen sequenced in a study of blood T cells in healthy people across ages. PCR was performed a second time for about 7 to 12 cycles using a sample-barcoded 5' primer and a J-beta primer mix. In TCRdb, the 5' RACE reads were re-called with MiXCR into one record per CDR3 protein. The sample holds approximately 800,000 distinct CDR3 sequences; roughly 60% are singletons and the top ten take about a quarter. Sequences were obtained from blood. The receptors were gathered from a man under 40 in good health.

V gene TRBV6-6 combines with J gene TRBJ1-1; D is unclear. The CDR3 loop spans 12 amino acids. V was trimmed by 6 bases and J by 2 bases, leaving 7 bases between them. The germline V gene has CDR1 MNHNY and CDR2 SVGAGI (reference sequence). DNA for the CDR3: TGTGCCAGCAGGGTATTAAACACTGAAGCTTTCTTT. Encoded protein: CASRVLNTEAFF.

The rearrangement joins TRBV7-9 to TRBJ2-7; the D is unclear. The CDR3 extends over 15 amino acids. V lost 4 bases and J lost 0, with 13 bases in between. Germline V lookup: CDR1 SEHNR, CDR2 FQNEAQ (reference sequence). CDR3 nucleotide sequence: TGTGCCAGCAGCTGGCCGGGCCCTGTCTCCTACGAGCAGTACTTC. Translation gives CASSWPGPVSYEQYF. The full variable domain, with the rest looked up from reference TRBV7-9 and TRBJ2-7, is DTGVSQNPRHKITKRGQNVTFRCDPISEHNRLYWYRQTLGQGPEFLTYFQNEAQLEKSRLLSDRFSAERPKGSFSTLEIQRTEQGDSAMYLCASSWPGPVSYEQYFGPGTRLTVT.

CDR3 in amino acids: CRARGTGDNEQFF. In DNA, the CDR3 is TGCAGGGCCCGGGGGACAGGGGACAATGAGCAGTTCTTC. This sequence joins TRBV20-1 and TRBJ2-1, with TRBD1 identical over 10 bases. The CDR3 has 13 residues. CDR1 and CDR2 (germline): DFQATT, SNEGSKA (reference sequence).

The chain carries TRBV7-2 and TRBJ2-5; D not certain. The CDR3 extends over 14 amino acids. V lost 1 base and J lost 1, with 7 bases in between. Per the germline V gene, CDR1 is SGHTA and CDR2 is FQGNSA. The CDR3 bases are TGTGCCAGCAGCTTAGGGTCCCCCCAAGAGACCCAGTACTTC. The encoded protein is CASSLGSPQETQYF.

The rearrangement uses TRBV4-2 and TRBJ1-5; possible D gene TRBD1, 6 bases. The ends were cut back, 0 bases at V and 1 base at J, with 16 bases in the middle. The CDR3 has 18 amino acids. Per germline, CDR1 LGHNA and CDR2 YNFKEQ. This CDR3 reads CASSQDIGGRTSNQPQHF. In nucleotides, the CDR3 is TGTGCCAGCAGCCAAGATATCGGGGGGCGGACGAGCAATCAGCCCCAGCATTTT.